A selection of T cell receptor beta chains follows, all from one sample in a study of OX40 agonist ivuxolimab in advanced cancers. TCRdb keeps only in-frame clones here, not all; method: immunoSEQ multiplex PCR. The sample lists approximately 25,000 clones, roughly 79% occurring once. The specimen comprised CD4+ or CD8+ T cells sorted from blood, sampled in a trial of the OX40 agonist ivuxolimab. These receptor sequences come from an adult with an advanced solid tumor such as melanoma, head and neck, liver or kidney cancer. The CDR3 runs from the conserved cysteine through the conserved F or W. D genes are given only for firm matches. Clone size, where shown, is once, few, many, or a class for clones that have expanded.

v_gene	d_gene	j_gene	abundance	CDR3nt	CDR3aa
TRBV29-1	.	TRBJ1-2	.	TGCAGCGTTGTTGGGGGGCCGCATGGCTACACCTTC	CSVVGGPHGYTF
TRBV29-1	.	TRBJ1-1	.	TGCAGCGTTGAAGATAGGGGACAACTTGAAGCTTTCTTT	CSVEDRGQLEAFF
TRBV9	.	TRBJ1-2	once	TGTGCCAGCAGCCCCGGGTCCTTTAACTATGGCTACACCTTC	CASSPGSFNYGYTF
TRBV9	TRBD1	TRBJ1-2	.	TGTGCCAGCAGCGTAGACGGGACAGGGAATGGCTACACCTTC	CASSVDGTGNGYTF
TRBV4-1	.	TRBJ2-7	once	TGCGCCAGCAGCCAAGATCTAGGGGGTTATGAGCAGTACTTC	CASSQDLGGYEQYF
TRBV6-1	TRBD2	TRBJ2-1	few	TGTGCCAGCAGTGAAACGGGCGGCGGGGGGGCTATCGATGAGCAGTTCTTC	CASSETGGGGAIDEQFF
TRBV5-1	TRBD2	TRBJ2-1	.	TGCGCCAGCAGCGCCATGAAGACTAGCGGGGGGAAGAATGAGCAGTTCTTC	CASSAMKTSGGKNEQFF
TRBV7-9	.	TRBJ2-7	.	TGTGCCAGCAGCTATTTTATCTACGAGCAGTACTTC	CASSYFIYEQYF
TRBV4-1	.	TRBJ1-5	.	TGCGCCAGCAGCCGTACCCCTGGGCAGGGAAATCAGCCCCAGCATTTT	CASSRTPGQGNQPQHF
TRBV9	TRBD2	TRBJ2-2	.	TGTGCCAGCAGCGTAGCTCCAGCGGGGGGGCCGGGCACCGGGGAGCTGTTTTTT	CASSVAPAGGPGTGELFF
TRBV9	TRBD1	TRBJ1-2	few	TGTGCCAGCAGCGGGCGGACAGGAGCTAACTATGGCTACACCTTC	CASSGRTGANYGYTF
TRBV4-1	.	TRBJ1-4	.	TGCGCCAGCAAAGCGGATCCGGGACGGTGGGATGAAAAACTGTTTTTT	CASKADPGRWDEKLFF
TRBV11-2	TRBD1	TRBJ2-7	.	TGTGCCAGCAGCGGGATGGGACAGGCTAGTCCGTACGAGCAGTACTTC	CASSGMGQASPYEQYF
TRBV5-6	.	TRBJ2-4	.	TGTGCCAGCAGCGCCGGGATTCCTGTAGGGGCCAAAAACATTCAGTACTTC	CASSAGIPVGAKNIQYF
TRBV7-9	TRBD1	TRBJ1-2	few	TGTGCCAGCAGCTTATCCGGACAGGGGGATTACTATGGCTACACCTTC	CASSLSGQGDYYGYTF
TRBV9	.	TRBJ2-3	once	TGTGCCAGCAGCGTCCCACAGGGAGTAGGGACAGATACGCAGTATTTT	CASSVPQGVGTDTQYF
TRBV13	TRBD1	TRBJ1-1	.	TGTGCCAGCAGCTACGGGACAGGGGACACTGAAGCTTTCTTT	CASSYGTGDTEAFF
TRBV9	TRBD1	TRBJ1-2	few	TGTGCCAGCAGCGACAGGGGGGCAAAGGGTGGCTACACCTTC	CASSDRGAKGGYTF
TRBV29-1	TRBD2	TRBJ2-7	.	TGCAGCGTTGAAGGACTCTCGACTAGCGGTTTCTACGAGCAGTACTTC	CSVEGLSTSGFYEQYF
TRBV11-3	.	TRBJ2-5	.	TGTGCCAGTCAAGAAAGGGGAAGAGAGACCCAGTACTTC	CASQERGRETQYF
TRBV5-4	TRBD2	TRBJ2-7	.	TGTGCCAGCAGTCCTAAGCGGGGGGTCTACGAGCAGTACTTC	CASSPKRGVYEQYF
TRBV6-5	TRBD1	TRBJ1-5	.	TGTGCCAGCAGTTACTCGGGACAGGACAATCAGCCCCAGCATTTT	CASSYSGQDNQPQHF
TRBV7-6	TRBD2	TRBJ2-7	.	TGTGCCAGCAGACTAAGGCCCGGGACTAGCGTGCACGAGCAGTACTTC	CASRLRPGTSVHEQYF
TRBV6-5	TRBD1	TRBJ1-4	.	TGTGCCAGCAGGTTATGGACAGGTTCTAATGAAAAACTGTTTTTT	CASRLWTGSNEKLFF
TRBV2	.	TRBJ2-5	.	TGTGCCAGCAGTGAAGTCTGGACAGAGACCCAGTACTTC	CASSEVWTETQYF
TRBV19	.	TRBJ2-7	.	TGTGCCAGTAGTACCGGATCCACTCTGAAAGCCTACGAGCAGTACTTC	CASSTGSTLKAYEQYF
TRBV11-2	.	TRBJ2-7	few	TGTGCCAGCAGCTTGGGCACCTCATACGAGCAGTACTTC	CASSLGTSYEQYF